These 29 T cell receptor beta chains came from one sample sequenced in a study of PD-1 blockade in classical Hodgkin lymphoma. Every patient experienced relapse after autologous stem cell transplantation, and brentuximab vedotin exposure varied. Sequencing used immunoSEQ multiplex PCR; TCRdb keeps in-frame clones, though not all of them. In the table there are some 19,000 clones, 70% to 85% of which are singletons. This specimen consisted of peripheral blood mononuclear cells (PBMCs), obtained before the second cycle of nivolumab. The source of these receptors is a human donor with classical Hodgkin lymphoma.

The chain carries TRBV6-1 and TRBJ2-6; tentatively, D is TRBD2 (7 bases). Germline V gene sequence: CDR1 MNHNS, CDR2 SASEGT. V was shortened by 8 bases and J by 2 bases, with 13 bases between the two germline ends. CDR3 length equals 15 residues. CDR3 region: CASGGGEAGANVLTF. Written as DNA, the CDR3 is TGTGCCAGCGGCGGGGGCGAGGCTGGGGCCAACGTCCTGACTTTC.

The rearrangement uses TRBV6-1 and TRBJ2-5; the D is unclear. The V and J ends lost 2 bases and 1 base respectively, with 14 bases between them. The CDR3 sequence is 16 residues long. Germline CDR1 MNHNS, CDR2 SASEGT. This chain's CDR3 is CASSENVAGPQETQYF. The DNA for the CDR3 is TGTGCCAGCAGTGAAAACGTAGCAGGACCCCAAGAGACCCAGTACTTC.

V and J are TRBV19 and TRBJ1-5; unclear D gene. The CDR3 is made up of 15 amino acids. In germline, CDR1 is LNHDA, CDR2 SQIVND (reference sequence). The V end lost 5 bases, the J end lost 8 bases, and 19 bases lay between the germline ends. CDR3 in amino acids: CASSFKGGLGEPQHF. The CDR3 nucleotides read TGTGCCAGTAGTTTTAAGGGCGGCCTGGGTGAGCCCCAGCATTTT.

This clone was detected a few times. The rearrangement uses TRBV4-2 and TRBJ2-3; perhaps TRBD1 as D (6 bases). The germline V and J ends were trimmed by 2 bases and 2 bases, with 11 bases remaining between them. Germline CDR1 LGHNA, CDR2 YNFKEQ. This CDR3 comprises 15 residues. The CDR3 loop is CASSQQPGATDTQYF. DNA of the CDR3: TGTGCCAGCAGCCAACAACCAGGGGCCACAGATACGCAGTATTTT.

V gene TRBV28 combines with J gene TRBJ1-2; 9 bases fit TRBD1. The CDR3 length is 16 residues. Germline CDR1 reads MDHEN; CDR2 reads SYDVKM. The V and J ends lost 6 bases and 8 bases, in that order; junction bases with no gene match: 16. The CDR3 reads CASSRTPGQGWHGYTF. The CDR3 DNA sequence: TGTGCCAGCAGCCGCACACCAGGACAGGGGTGGCACGGCTACACCTTC.

This clone occurred a few times. The V call is TRBV5-8, the J call TRBJ2-7; 13 bases agree with TRBD2. The J segment lost 0 bases and the V segment lost 5 bases, leaving 5 bases of the junction unmatched. Germline lookup yields CDR1 SGHTS and CDR2 YDEGEE. The CDR3 has 16 residues. The CDR3 coding sequence is TGTGCCAGCAGGCAGGGACTAGCGGGGAGCTCCTACGAGCAGTACTTC. It yields the protein CASRQGLAGSSYEQYF.

The genes are TRBV11-2 and TRBJ2-2; D gene uncertain. CDR1 and CDR2 from the germline V gene are SGHAT and FQNNGV. V gave up 2 bases and J gave up 6 bases, with 4 bases separating them. The CDR3 runs 12 residues. The CDR3 bases are TGTGCCAGCAGCTTAATTCCCGGGGAGCTGTTTTTT. It encodes CASSLIPGELFF.

The genes are TRBV7-9 and TRBJ1-4, with a possible D match to TRBD1 (6 bases). Germline V gene sequence: CDR1 SEHNR, CDR2 FQNEAQ (reference sequence). V was cut by 5 bases and J by 3 bases, with 13 bases left in between. The CDR3 is 15 residues long. CDR3 coding DNA: TGTGCCAGCAGCCCATACAGGGATTCTAATGAAAAACTGTTTTTT. This encodes CASSPYRDSNEKLFF.

V and J are TRBV20-1 and TRBJ2-5; D gene unclear. Germline loops: CDR1 DFQATT, CDR2 SNEGSKA (reference sequence). With 2 bases removed from V and 9 bases from J, the gap between germline ends came to 4 bases. This CDR3 region has 9 residues. In nucleotides, the CDR3 is TGCAGTGCTAGACAGCCCCAGTACTTC. It yields the protein CSARQPQYF.

This chain's CDR3 is CASSLDLGTGALNQPQHF. For the CDR3, the DNA is TGTGCCAGCAGCTTAGACCTAGGGACAGGGGCCCTTAATCAGCCCCAGCATTTT. The chain has TRBV11-2 and TRBJ1-5; 10 bases agree with TRBD1. Germline loops: CDR1 SGHAT, CDR2 FQNNGV. Losses at the gene ends were 0 bases for V and 4 bases for J; bases not matched to a gene: 9. The CDR3 sequence is 18 residues long.

This chain links TRBV4-1 with TRBJ2-7; 7 bases agree with TRBD1. The germline V gene has CDR1 MGHRA and CDR2 YSYEKL. The CDR3 spans 15 residues. V lost 0 bases, J lost 5 bases, and 7 bases stayed unmatched. The DNA of the CDR3 is TGCGCCAGCAGCCAAGATCTACCCCAGGGGGACGAGCAGTACTTC. Its protein is CASSQDLPQGDEQYF.

The rearrangement uses TRBV6-5 and TRBJ1-1; D gene ambiguous. With 7 bases removed from V and 1 base from J, the gap between germline ends came to 10 bases. CDR1 and CDR2 from the germline V gene are MNHEY and SVGAGI. This CDR3 spans 13 amino acids. The CDR3 nucleotides read TGTGCCAGCACCCAAGGGAGGAACACTGAAGCTTTCTTT. This gives the protein CASTQGRNTEAFF.

The chain combines TRBV29-1 with TRBJ1-2, with D hard to call. CDR3 length: 12 amino acids. Trimming removed 3 bases at V and 5 bases at J, with 10 bases between. The germline V gene has CDR1 SQVTM and CDR2 ANQGSEA. CDR3 nucleotide sequence: TGCAGCGTTGAGGAGGGAGGATATGGCTACACCTTC. It specifies CSVEEGGYGYTF.

This rearrangement joins TRBV29-1 to TRBJ1-3, with D possibly TRBD1 on 6 matching bases. This CDR3 has 11 residues. Germline V gene sequence: CDR1 SQVTM, CDR2 ANQGSEA. Deletions cut 6 bases from V and 4 bases from J, with 7 bases between. CDR3 sequence: CSVGQGNTIYF. Written as DNA, the CDR3 is TGCAGCGTCGGACAGGGAAACACCATATATTTT.

The V and J genes are TRBV5-6 and TRBJ2-7, with 10 positions matching TRBD1. The CDR3 consists of 15 residues. V lost 4 bases, J lost 5 bases, and 9 bases stayed unmatched. Looked up from germline, CDR1 is SGHDT and CDR2 is YYEEEE. The CDR3 DNA reads as TGTGCCAGCAGCCCCCTGGGGACAGGGGACGACGAGCAGTACTTC. It yields the protein CASSPLGTGDDEQYF.

This rearrangement joins TRBV5-1 to TRBJ1-6, with D perhaps matching TRBD1 (5 bases). Trimming stripped 2 bases from V and 7 bases from J, with 7 bases between. The CDR3 is made up of 13 amino acids. The germline V gene has CDR1 SGHRS and CDR2 YFSETQ. The chain's CDR3 is CASSLQVNSPLHF. Here the CDR3 DNA reads TGCGCCAGCAGCTTACAGGTGAATTCACCCCTCCACTTT. Full variable domain (outside the CDR3, taken from reference TRBV5-1 and TRBJ1-6): KAGVTQTPRYLIKTRGQQVTLSCSPISGHRSVSWYQQTPGQGLQFLFEYFSETQRNKGNFPGRFSGRQFSNSRSEMNVSTLELGDSALYLCASSLQVNSPLHFGNGTRLTVT.

The chain joins TRBV30 to TRBJ1-1, with D hard to call. This CDR3 is 11 amino acids long. Trimming cost V 1 base and J 10 bases, with 10 bases left between them. The germline CDR1 and CDR2 sequences are GTSNPN and SVGIG (reference sequence). This CDR3 is CAWSEAAGAFF. For the CDR3, the DNA is TGTGCCTGGAGTGAGGCGGCCGGAGCTTTCTTT. Looking up the rest from reference TRBV30 and TRBJ1-1 gives the full variable domain: SQTIHQWPATLVQPVGSPLSLECTVEGTSNPNLYWYRQAAGRGLQLLFYSVGIGQISSEVPQNLSASRPQDRQFILSSKKLLLSDSGFYLCAWSEAAGAFFGQGTRLTVV.

This chain joins TRBV5-1 and TRBJ2-3, with D perhaps being TRBD1 or TRBD2 (5 bases each). There are 14 residues in the CDR3. V was clipped by 0 bases and J by 6 bases, with 11 bases between them. CDR1 SGHRS and CDR2 YFSETQ come from the germline V gene. The CDR3 loop is CASSLAGGVDTQYF. The CDR3, as DNA: TGCGCCAGCAGCTTGGCTGGGGGAGTTGATACGCAGTATTTT.

The chain uses TRBV30 and TRBJ1-2, with TRBD1 matching 9 bases. The V segment lost 5 bases and the J segment 7 bases; nucleotides outside the gene matches: 5. CDR3 length: 12 amino acids. CDR1 is GTSNPN, CDR2 SVGIG, per germline (reference sequence). DNA of the CDR3: TGTGCCTGGGTCCGGGACAGGGCTGGCTACACCTTC. Protein product: CAWVRDRAGYTF. The full variable domain, completed using reference TRBV30 and TRBJ1-2, is SQTIHQWPATLVQPVGSPLSLECTVEGTSNPNLYWYRQAAGRGLQLLFYSVGIGQISSEVPQNLSASRPQDRQFILSSKKLLLSDSGFYLCAWVRDRAGYTFGSGTRLTVV.

The rearrangement joins TRBV4-1 to TRBJ1-1; the D gene is possibly TRBD1 (6 bases). V lost 1 base, J lost 8 bases, and 14 bases lay in between. The CDR3 has 14 amino acids. CDR1 is MGHRA, CDR2 YSYEKL, per germline. The chain's CDR3 is CASSQGRTVLEAFF. The CDR3 DNA follows: TGCGCCAGCAGCCAAGGCCGGACAGTTCTGGAAGCTTTCTTT.

The V call is TRBV19, the J call TRBJ2-3; the match to TRBD2 covers 10 bases. CDR1 is LNHDA, CDR2 SQIVND, per germline (reference sequence). Trimming cost V 6 bases and J 2 bases; bases outside gene matches: 5. The CDR3 contains 15 residues. The chain's CDR3 is CASRPAGGPTDTQYF. The CDR3 region has the DNA TGTGCCAGTAGGCCAGCGGGAGGGCCCACAGATACGCAGTATTTT.

The chain combines TRBV7-2 with TRBJ2-2; D is uncertain. Germline CDR1 SGHTA, CDR2 FQGNSA. V lost 3 bases and J 7 bases, leaving 12 bases between the germline ends. The CDR3 is 14 residues long. CDR3 loop: CASSFVGYSGELFF. DNA for the CDR3: TGTGCCAGCAGCTTCGTCGGGTACAGCGGGGAGCTGTTTTTT.

The chain recombines TRBV28 with TRBJ1-1; D remains unclear. Trimming shortened V by 2 bases and J by 8 bases, and 6 bases separated the two germline ends. Germline-derived CDR1 and CDR2 are MDHEN and SYDVKM. This CDR3 is 11 amino acids long. CDR3 residues: CASSLASEAFF. The DNA of the CDR3 is TGTGCCAGCAGTTTAGCCTCCGAAGCTTTCTTT. Together with reference TRBV28 and TRBJ1-1, the CDR3 gives the full variable domain: DVKVTQSSRYLVKRTGEKVFLECVQDMDHENMFWYRQDPGLGLRLIYFSYDVKMKEKGDIPEGYSVSREKKERFSLILESASTNQTSMYLCASSLASEAFFGQGTRLTVV.

The chain combines TRBV30 with TRBJ2-3, with 7 bases identical to TRBD1. Trimming at V came to 5 bases and at J to 6 bases, leaving 8 bases not matched to a gene. CDR1 GTSNPN and CDR2 SVGIG come from the germline V gene (reference sequence). The CDR3 totals 13 residues. The CDR3 spells CAWSGQPADTQYF. The CDR3 DNA is TGTGCCTGGTCGGGACAGCCGGCCGATACGCAGTATTTT.

This sequence joins TRBV30 and TRBJ2-2, with D uncertain. Germline V lookup: CDR1 GTSNPN, CDR2 SVGIG (reference sequence). The CDR3 consists of 13 residues. The V and J ends lost 2 bases and 8 bases respectively, with 12 bases between them. CDR3 region: CAWSPDGAGELFF. CDR3 in DNA: TGTGCCTGGAGTCCAGACGGAGCGGGGGAGCTGTTTTTT.

This sequence joins TRBV4-1 and TRBJ1-5; D remains ambiguous. Trimming took off 3 bases at V and 9 bases at J, with 12 bases between the two ends. The germline CDR1 and CDR2 sequences are MGHRA and YSYEKL. This CDR3 has 13 residues. The CDR3 loop is CASSHIGLGPQHF. For the CDR3, the DNA is TGCGCCAGCAGCCACATCGGTCTGGGGCCCCAGCATTTT.

The rearrangement links TRBV9 to TRBJ2-3; D is uncertain. The V gene's germline CDR1 is SGDLS and CDR2 YYNGEE. V was shortened by 7 bases and J by 3 bases, with 12 bases between the two germline ends. The CDR3 runs to 13 residues. The CDR3 sequence is CASGPKTTDTQYF. In DNA, the CDR3 is TGTGCCAGCGGCCCCAAGACGACAGATACGCAGTATTTT.

The chain joins TRBV6-1 to TRBJ1-2; a weak D match, TRBD1 (5 bases). This CDR3 comprises 12 residues. Trimming shortened V by 5 bases and J by 2 bases, and 6 bases separated the two germline ends. CDR1 and CDR2 from the germline V gene are MNHNS and SASEGT. The chain's CDR3 is CASSRDNYGYTF. DNA of the CDR3: TGTGCCAGCAGTCGGGACAACTATGGCTACACCTTC.

The V and J genes are TRBV20-1 and TRBJ2-1; D remains unclear. Trimming took off 6 bases at V and 5 bases at J, with 5 bases between the two ends. The CDR3 totals 10 residues. CDR1 DFQATT and CDR2 SNEGSKA come from the germline V gene (reference sequence). CDR3 bases: TGCAGTGCCCAGCACAATGAGCAGTTCTTC. This codes for CSAQHNEQFF.